This T cell receptor (beta chain) came from a study of T cells in Graves' hyperthyroidism and ophthalmopathy. Notes on the study in general: Ophthalmopathy was identified by the model a median about 6.8 months ahead of onset.

This clonotype came up many times. Its antigen is undetermined. CDR3 length: 15 residues. Trimming cost V 3 bases and J 3 bases, with 12 bases left between them. TCR beta CDR3 region amplification was performed from RNA transcripts. First-round RT-PCR with HTBI primers amplified the TCR CDR3 region. TCRdb ran MiXCR on the multiplex PCR reads and lists one entry per CDR3 protein. Of a few hundred thousand distinct CDR3 sequences in the sample, approximately 20% were seen once. The chain is built from TRBV12-3 or TRBV12-4 and TRBJ2-4, with D perhaps given as TRBD1 or TRBD2 (7 bases each). The clonotype was recovered from a woman between 18 and 29 years old with Graves' hyperthyroidism. The sequencing input was blood. CDR3 coding DNA: TGTGCCAGCAGTTTCGGCAGGGGGGGCAAAAACATTCAGTACTTC. It yields the protein CASSFGRGGKNIQYF.